Following are 24 T cell receptor beta chains from one sample sequenced in a study of blood T cell repertoires in COVID-19. Libraries were prepared by immunoSEQ multiplex PCR; TCRdb keeps only in-frame clonotypes and omits some of them. The sample contains about 140,000 clones, 88% of which appear only once. The sample consisted of peripheral blood. The receptors were gathered from a human donor with COVID-19, enrolled during active disease. The donor label of this sample is uncertain.

The J gene is TRBJ1-2, the V gene TRBV3-1 (or the pseudogene TRBV3-2), with a weak D call TRBD1 (6 bases). CDR1 is LGHDT and CDR2 is YNNKEL in the germline V gene (reference sequence). V was pared by 4 bases and J by 5 bases, with 14 bases between. CDR3 length: 14 residues. CDR3 residues: CASSPTGGGYGYTF. As DNA, the CDR3 is TGTGCCAGCAGCCCAACGGGGGGCGGATATGGCTACACCTTC.

The gene calls are TRBV19 and TRBJ2-3; 8 bases map to TRBD1. CDR3 length: 14 residues. Germline CDR1 reads LNHDA; CDR2 reads SQIVND (reference sequence). J gave up 0 bases and V 9 bases, and 5 bases lay outside the gene matches. Here the CDR3 reads CARRGQGSTDTQYF. For the CDR3, the DNA is TGTGCCAGGCGCGGACAGGGCAGCACAGATACGCAGTATTTT.

This chain joins TRBV7-9 and TRBJ1-3; weak D call: TRBD1 (6 bases). This CDR3 spans 15 amino acids. Looked up from germline, CDR1 is SEHNR and CDR2 is FQNEAQ (reference sequence). Trimming removed 6 bases at V and 3 bases at J, with 15 bases between. The CDR3 bases are TGTGCCAGCAGTTTTGCGGACAGAATTGGAAACACCATATATTTT. Translating it yields CASSFADRIGNTIYF.

In this sample, this clone turned up once. The CDR3 DNA is TGTGCCAGCAGTTACTCGATTTCGGTTAACGAGCAGTACTTC. This translates into CASSYSISVNEQYF. J is TRBJ2-7 and V is TRBV6-5; D gene unclear. This CDR3 comprises 14 residues. The germline gives CDR1 MNHEY, CDR2 SVGAGI. V lost 0 bases, J lost 5 bases, and 11 bases lay in between.

The gene calls are TRBV5-6 and TRBJ1-2, with no clear D. CDR3 length equals 12 residues. V was shortened by 3 bases and J by 5 bases, with 8 bases between the two germline ends. Germline V gives CDR1 SGHDT, CDR2 YYEEEE. In nucleotides, the CDR3 is TGTGCCAGCAGCTCCATAACTTATGGCTACACCTTC. Its translation: CASSSITYGYTF. The entire variable domain, with the rest obtained from reference TRBV5-6 and TRBJ1-2, is as follows: DAGVTQSPTHLIKTRGQQVTLRCSPKSGHDTVSWYQQALGQGPQFIFQYYEEEERQRGNFPDRFSGHQFPNYSSELNVNALLLGDSALYLCASSSITYGYTFGSGTRLTVV.

The V and J genes are TRBV9 and TRBJ2-3; D is perhaps TRBD2 (6 bases). This CDR3 is built from 13 residues. CDR1 is SGDLS, CDR2 YYNGEE, per germline. Trimming took 4 bases from V and 3 from J, leaving 9 bases between them. CDR3 residues: CASSTGGTDTQYF. CDR3 DNA sequence: TGTGCCAGCAGCACCGGGGGTACAGATACGCAGTATTTT.

The chain combines TRBV10-2 with TRBJ1-4, with 10 bases matching TRBD1. This CDR3 has 13 amino acids. V lost 10 bases and J lost 6; bases outside the gene matches: 5. In germline, CDR1 is WSHSY, CDR2 SAAADI. In DNA form, the CDR3 reads TGCGCCACCACGACAGGGGGCTATGAAAAACTGTTTTTT. This gives the protein CATTTGGYEKLFF.

This clone was recorded a few times. The genes are TRBV3-1 (or the pseudogene TRBV3-2) and TRBJ1-5; tentative D call: TRBD1 (6 bases). V was trimmed by 4 bases and J by 2 bases, leaving 12 bases between them. CDR3 length: 15 residues. CDR1 is LGHDT and CDR2 is YNNKEL in the germline V gene (reference sequence). Written as DNA, the CDR3 is TGTGCCAGCAGCCCCCGGCCAGGGGGCAATCAGCCCCAGCATTTT. It translates to CASSPRPGGNQPQHF.

This chain links TRBV25-1 with TRBJ1-2, with 8 positions matching TRBD1. The germline V gene has CDR1 MGHDK and CDR2 SYGVNS. Unmatched junction bases numbered 13, after V lost 0 bases and J lost 7 bases. This CDR3 is built from 17 residues. In DNA form, the CDR3 reads TGTGCCAGCAGTGAATACCCCGGCAGGGGGCGCTCGGGTGGCTACACCTTC. Translated: CASSEYPGRGRSGGYTF.

This sequence joins TRBV5-1 and TRBJ2-3; 7 bases fit TRBD2. The CDR3 has 15 amino acids. The junction had 9 bases not matched to a gene; V was cut back by 5 bases and J by 3 bases. The germline V gene has CDR1 SGHRS and CDR2 YFSETQ. CDR3 sequence: CASSGEPGLTDTQYF. The CDR3 nucleotides read TGCGCCAGCAGTGGGGAACCGGGACTAACAGATACGCAGTATTTT. The complete variable domain, with remaining parts taken from reference TRBV5-1 and TRBJ2-3, reads KAGVTQTPRYLIKTRGQQVTLSCSPISGHRSVSWYQQTPGQGLQFLFEYFSETQRNKGNFPGRFSGRQFSNSRSEMNVSTLELGDSALYLCASSGEPGLTDTQYFGPGTRLTVL.

This chain links TRBV5-1 with TRBJ1-1; D gene unclear. The ends were cut back, 0 bases at V and 4 bases at J, with 13 bases in the middle. The CDR3 is 15 amino acids. Germline-derived CDR1 and CDR2 are SGHRS and YFSETQ. CDR3 residues: CASSLEMGGGTEAFF. In DNA form, the CDR3 reads TGCGCCAGCAGCTTGGAAATGGGCGGAGGCACTGAAGCTTTCTTT.

The V and J genes are TRBV28 and TRBJ1-1; tentatively, D is TRBD1 (6 bases). V was cut by 3 bases and J by 5 bases, with 13 bases left in between. Germline V gene lookup returns CDR1 MDHEN and CDR2 SYDVKM. This CDR3 has 14 amino acids. The CDR3 spells CASSLVGGRTEAFF. The CDR3 DNA reads TGTGCCAGCAGTTTGGTCGGGGGGCGAACTGAAGCTTTCTTT. The full variable domain, its missing parts supplied by reference TRBV28 and TRBJ1-1, is DVKVTQSSRYLVKRTGEKVFLECVQDMDHENMFWYRQDPGLGLRLIYFSYDVKMKEKGDIPEGYSVSREKKERFSLILESASTNQTSMYLCASSLVGGRTEAFFGQGTRLTVV.

The chain uses TRBV19 and TRBJ1-2; no firm D call. Per the germline V gene, CDR1 is LNHDA and CDR2 is SQIVND (reference sequence). V lost 6 bases to trimming and J lost 3 bases, with 8 bases between them. This CDR3 region has 12 residues. CDR3 protein: CASREGDYGYTF. DNA for the CDR3: TGTGCCAGTAGGGAGGGTGACTATGGCTACACCTTC.

This clone has a handful of counts. The rearrangement joins TRBV21-1 to TRBJ1-6; the tabulated D call, TRBD1, remains unverified against the DNA. TRBV21-1 is marked as a pseudogene. CDR3 length equals 16 residues. The CDR3 here is CASNHSDRNYNSPLHF. DNA of the CDR3: TGTGCCAGCAACCACTCGGACAGGAATTATAATTCACCCCTCCACTTT.

V and J are TRBV29-1 and TRBJ2-2; tentative D call: TRBD1 (6 bases). V shed 7 bases and J shed 5 bases, with 11 bases lying between them. CDR3 length: 12 residues. CDR1 SQVTM and CDR2 ANQGSEA come from the germline V gene. The CDR3 spells CSASQGTGELFF. CDR3 sequence (DNA): TGCAGCGCATCGCAGGGGACCGGGGAGCTGTTTTTT.

This rearrangement joins TRBV19 to TRBJ1-1, with D possibly being TRBD1 (5 bases). With 8 bases removed from V and 7 bases from J, the gap between germline ends came to 14 bases. The CDR3 has 12 amino acids. Germline CDR1 is LNHDA and CDR2 is SQIVND (reference sequence). CDR3 amino acids: CASSHRGVEAFF. CDR3 nucleotides: TGTGCCAGTTCTCATCGGGGGGTTGAAGCTTTCTTT.

The chain is built from TRBV12-3 or TRBV12-4 and TRBJ2-5, with a weak D call TRBD1 (6 bases). This CDR3 comprises 13 residues. V was clipped by 6 bases and J by 3 bases, with 11 bases between them. CDR3 nucleotide sequence: TGTGCCAGCAGATCGGGACAAGAAGAGACCCAGTACTTC. Translated, it gives CASRSGQEETQYF.

The chain links TRBV3-1 (or the pseudogene TRBV3-2) to TRBJ2-2; the match to TRBD2 covers 8 bases. Germline CDR1 is LGHDT and CDR2 is YNNKEL (reference sequence). V dropped 3 bases and J dropped 4; count of bases not matched to a gene: 7. The CDR3 contains 16 residues. In DNA, the CDR3 is TGTGCCAGCAGCCAGCCCATGAGCGGGGGCACCGGGGAGCTGTTTTTT. This codes for CASSQPMSGGTGELFF.

The chain links TRBV10-2 to TRBJ2-7; perhaps TRBD1 as D (6 bases). Per germline, CDR1 WSHSY and CDR2 SAAADI. Trimming shortened V by 3 bases and J by 1 base, and 10 bases separated the two germline ends. This CDR3 contains 14 residues. The CDR3, as DNA: TGCGCCAGCAGTGATAACACAGGGTCCTACGAGCAGTACTTC. Translation gives CASSDNTGSYEQYF.

This chain joins TRBV7-2 and TRBJ1-1, with D uncertain. This CDR3 is built from 13 residues. V lost 5 bases, J lost 0 bases, and 7 bases lay in between. Germline values: CDR1 SGHTA, CDR2 FQGNSA. The DNA of the CDR3 is TGTGCCAGCAGCAACACAGTGAACACTGAAGCTTTCTTT. Translation: CASSNTVNTEAFF.

This clone was picked up one time. The rearrangement uses TRBV24-1 and TRBJ2-1, with D possibly TRBD1 on 7 matching bases. CDR1 is KGHDR and CDR2 is SFDVKD in the germline V gene. Trimming stripped 9 bases from V and 8 bases from J, with 16 bases between. This CDR3 has 13 residues. Here the CDR3 reads CATQGGGYDEQFF. CDR3 coding DNA: TGTGCCACCCAGGGGGGCGGATACGATGAGCAGTTCTTC.

The gene calls are TRBV7-6 and TRBJ2-5; 10 bases match TRBD2. The trim removed 4 bases at V and 5 bases at J, leaving 10 bases unmatched. This CDR3 spans 16 amino acids. Germline assignment: CDR1 SGHVS and CDR2 FNYEAQ. As DNA, the CDR3 is TGTGCCAGCAGCTCGGTCCGTAGCGGGGGGCTCGAGACCCAGTACTTC. Protein product: CASSSVRSGGLETQYF.

This rearrangement joins TRBV3-1 (or the pseudogene TRBV3-2) to TRBJ2-1, with 9 bases fitting TRBD2. The CDR3 is made up of 16 amino acids. Trimming at V came to 4 bases and at J to 5 bases, leaving 9 bases not matched to a gene. Germline CDR1 and CDR2: LGHDT and YNNKEL (reference sequence). The CDR3 bases are TGTGCCAGCAGCCTCTTAAGCGGGGGGTTTCACAATGAGCAGTTCTTC. Translating it yields CASSLLSGGFHNEQFF.

The chain carries TRBV5-1 and TRBJ1-4; D ambiguous. The germline V gene has CDR1 SGHRS and CDR2 YFSETQ. The CDR3 covers 14 residues. V lost 0 bases and J lost 5, with 8 bases in between. The CDR3 sequence: CASSLGASNEKLFF. The CDR3 nucleotides read TGCGCCAGCAGCTTGGGGGCCTCAAATGAAAAACTGTTTTTT.